One sample yielded the 27 T cell receptor beta chains listed below, sequenced in a study of blood T cell repertoires in COVID-19. Profiling relied on immunoSEQ multiplex PCR, and the TCRdb table lists in-frame clones only, not all of them. The sample comprises about 180,000 clones, roughly 88% of which are singletons, and roughly 15% rests with the top ten. Material: PBMCs or T cells enriched from blood (not recorded which). These receptor sequences come from a man aged 50 to 60 who had recovered from COVID-19.

V is TRBV5-6 and J is TRBJ2-7, with D hard to call. V was shortened by 2 bases and J by 0 bases, with 12 bases between the two germline ends. There are 15 residues in the CDR3. Germline CDR1 and CDR2: SGHDT and YYEEEE. CDR3 sequence reads: CASSFGPESSYEQYF. The CDR3 DNA sequence: TGTGCCAGCAGCTTTGGCCCGGAGAGCTCCTACGAGCAGTACTTC.

The CDR3 reads CASSSQTLKQGRNSYEQYF. DNA of the CDR3: TGTGCCAGCAGTTCCCAAACATTAAAACAGGGAAGAAACTCCTACGAGCAGTACTTC. The V call is TRBV27, the J call TRBJ2-7; maybe TRBD1 (6 bases). V was cut by 4 bases and J by 0 bases, with 25 bases left in between. This CDR3 spans 19 amino acids. Looked up from germline, CDR1 is MNHEY and CDR2 is SMNVEV (reference sequence).

The chain uses TRBV27 and TRBJ1-1; D possibly corresponds to TRBD1 (5 bases). This CDR3 has 15 residues. In germline, CDR1 is MNHEY, CDR2 SMNVEV (reference sequence). The V gene lost 6 bases and the J gene lost 5 bases, with 19 bases spanning the gap. CDR3 residues: CASSNGAGLRTEAFF. The CDR3 DNA sequence: TGTGCCAGCAGCAATGGGGCAGGTCTAAGGACTGAAGCTTTCTTT.

The chain uses TRBV3-1 (or the pseudogene TRBV3-2) and TRBJ1-3; D is uncertain. V was clipped by 1 base and J by 0 bases, with 10 bases between them. Germline V gene lookup returns CDR1 LGHDT and CDR2 YNNKEL (reference sequence). The CDR3 runs to 16 residues. CDR3 nucleotides: TGTGCCAGCAGCCAAGGATGGGCCATCTCTGGAAACACCATATATTTT. Protein sequence: CASSQGWAISGNTIYF.

The genes are TRBV10-3 and TRBJ2-1; TRBD2 matches 12 bases. J lost 6 bases, V lost 8 bases, and 14 bases had no gene match. CDR1 and CDR2 from the germline V gene are ENHRY and SYGVKD. The CDR3 spans 17 residues. CDR3 sequence reads: CAIRPGLAGGPGNEQFF. The CDR3 bases are TGTGCCATCCGCCCGGGGCTAGCGGGGGGGCCGGGCAATGAGCAGTTCTTC.

J is TRBJ2-1 and V is TRBV7-3; 10 bases match TRBD1. Germline trimming cut 2 bases from V and 7 bases from J; bases unmatched to any gene: 11. The germline V gene has CDR1 SGHTA and CDR2 FQGTGA. This CDR3 region has 17 residues. CDR3 protein: CASSLDRGRSKLNEQFF. The DNA for the CDR3 is TGTGCCAGCAGCTTAGACAGGGGGCGATCGAAGTTAAATGAGCAGTTCTTC.

The chain has TRBV18 and TRBJ1-1; 7 nucleotides agree with TRBD1. CDR3 length: 13 residues. Germline V gene sequence: CDR1 KGHSH, CDR2 LQKENI. After removal of 2 bases from V and 4 bases from J, the junction contained 1 base not matched to a gene. The CDR3 region is CASSPYRGTEAFF. DNA of the CDR3: TGTGCCAGCTCACCATACAGGGGCACTGAAGCTTTCTTT.

Of note for this clone: This sample also contains other DNA sequences that code for the same CDR3. J is TRBJ2-3 and V is TRBV5-1, with 10 bases that match TRBD1. This CDR3 has 15 residues. V was clipped by 4 bases and J by 1 base; unmatched bases: 3. Germline assignment: CDR1 SGHRS and CDR2 YFSETQ. The CDR3 DNA sequence: TGCGCCAGCAGCCAAGGACAGGGGGGCACAGATACGCAGTATTTT. Translating gives CASSQGQGGTDTQYF.

This sequence joins TRBV2 and TRBJ2-3; 10 nucleotides line up with TRBD2. CDR3 length: 15 residues. Looked up from germline, CDR1 is SNHLY and CDR2 is FYNNEI. V dropped 2 bases and J dropped 1; count of bases not matched to a gene: 0. The CDR3 coding sequence is TGTGCCAGCAGTGAAACTAGCGGGGGCACAGATACGCAGTATTTT. Amino acid sequence: CASSETSGGTDTQYF. Looking up the rest from reference TRBV2 and TRBJ2-3 gives the full variable domain: EPEVTQTPSHQVTQMGQEVILRCVPISNHLYFYWYRQILGQKVEFLVSFYNNEISEKSEIFDDQFSVERPDGSNFTLKIRSTKLEDSAMYFCASSETSGGTDTQYFGPGTRLTVL.

The chain employs TRBV29-1 and TRBJ1-5; 7 bases align to TRBD1. Losses at the gene ends were 4 bases for V and 2 bases for J; bases not matched to a gene: 8. CDR3 length: 15 amino acids. The V gene's germline CDR1 is SQVTM and CDR2 ANQGSEA. The CDR3 nucleotides read TGCAGCGTTGGAATCGGGACAGCAGGCAATCAGCCCCAGCATTTT. Translated, it gives CSVGIGTAGNQPQHF.

The V call is TRBV13, the J call TRBJ1-6; 9 bases are shared with TRBD1. After removal of 0 bases from V and 10 bases from J, the junction contained 4 bases not matched to a gene. This CDR3 is built from 15 residues. Germline V gene data show CDR1 as PRHDT and CDR2 as FYEKMQ (reference sequence). CDR3 in amino acids: CASSLGGTGLSPLHF. The CDR3 region has the DNA TGTGCCAGCAGCTTAGGAGGGACAGGGCTCTCACCCCTCCACTTT.

The count of this clone is one. The CDR3 DNA is TGTGCCAGCAGCTTGGGGGACAGGGGGGTCGAGACCCAGTACTTC. Translation: CASSLGDRGVETQYF. The genes are TRBV5-5 and TRBJ2-5, with 11 bases matching TRBD1. CDR1 SGHKS and CDR2 YYEKEE come from the germline V gene (reference sequence). V lost 0 bases, J lost 5 bases, and 3 bases stayed unmatched. The CDR3 is 15 residues long.

The J gene is TRBJ2-1, the V gene TRBV19, with 12 nucleotides matching TRBD2. The CDR3 extends over 15 amino acids. Germline V gene sequence: CDR1 LNHDA, CDR2 SQIVND (reference sequence). V dropped 5 bases and J dropped 6; count of bases not matched to a gene: 5. CDR3: CASSVLAGGINEQFF. Written as DNA, the CDR3 is TGTGCCAGTAGTGTGCTAGCGGGGGGGATCAATGAGCAGTTCTTC.

V gene TRBV4-1 combines with J gene TRBJ1-2; 8 bases line up with TRBD1. Germline CDR1 reads MGHRA; CDR2 reads YSYEKL. The V gene end was trimmed by 4 bases and the J gene end by 4 bases; junction bases not matched to a gene: 11. The CDR3 extends over 16 amino acids. As DNA, the CDR3 is TGCGCCAGCAGCCGAGGGACAGGAGGAACACTCTATGGCTACACCTTC. It encodes CASSRGTGGTLYGYTF.

The gene calls are TRBV5-1 and TRBJ2-5; weak D call: TRBD1 (6 bases). The V end was cut by 4 bases, the J end by 4 bases, with 14 bases between. The germline V gene encodes CDR1 SGHRS and CDR2 YFSETQ. The CDR3 length is 14 residues. This chain's CDR3 is CASSPEGGSETQYF. DNA for the CDR3: TGCGCCAGCAGCCCGGAAGGGGGATCAGAGACCCAGTACTTC.

V usage is TRBV18 and J usage is TRBJ2-7; 8 nucleotides line up with TRBD1. V trimming: 2 bases; J trimming: 7 bases; junction bases outside the gene matches: 10. The length of the CDR3 is 15 residues. Germline values: CDR1 KGHSH, CDR2 LQKENI. Written as DNA, the CDR3 is TGTGCCAGCTCACCAGGGAATCAGGGGGCGCGGGAGCAGTACTTC. Translated: CASSPGNQGAREQYF.

The genes are TRBV12-3 or TRBV12-4 and TRBJ1-4; D gene unclear. This CDR3 region has 12 residues. V was pared by 4 bases and J by 8 bases, with 8 bases between. The CDR3 sequence is CASSSILEKLFF. CDR3 in DNA: TGTGCCAGCAGTTCAATTTTGGAAAAACTGTTTTTT.

The rearrangement uses TRBV13 and TRBJ2-7, with TRBD2 matching 9 bases. Germline trimming cut 4 bases from V and 2 bases from J; bases unmatched to any gene: 9. In germline, CDR1 is PRHDT, CDR2 FYEKMQ (reference sequence). CDR3 length equals 16 residues. The CDR3 sequence is CASSSWGSGGAYEQYF. CDR3 coding DNA: TGTGCCAGCAGCTCCTGGGGTAGCGGGGGTGCCTACGAGCAGTACTTC.

The gene calls are TRBV19 and TRBJ1-5; 10 bases are a match to TRBD1. The germline gives CDR1 LNHDA, CDR2 SQIVND (reference sequence). CDR3 length: 16 residues. V gave up 6 bases and J gave up 4 bases; unmatched junction bases: 9. Here the CDR3 reads CASRPRDRGENQPQHF. CDR3 bases: TGTGCCAGTAGACCTAGGGACAGGGGCGAGAATCAGCCCCAGCATTTT.

The chain has TRBV11-1 and TRBJ2-1; 7 positions agree with TRBD2. With V trimmed by 6 bases and J by 2 bases, 7 bases remained unmatched. The CDR3 extends over 15 amino acids. CDR1 and CDR2 (germline): SGHAT, FQDESV (reference sequence). The CDR3 DNA follows: TGTGCCAGCAGGTTCCTGGGGGGGACCTACAATGAGCAGTTCTTC. Protein sequence: CASRFLGGTYNEQFF. Variable domain in full (rest from reference TRBV11-1 and TRBJ2-1): EAEVAQSPRYKITEKSQAVAFWCDPISGHATLYWYRQILGQGPELLVQFQDESVVDDSQLPKDRFSAERLKGVDSTLKIQPAELGDSAMYLCASRFLGGTYNEQFFGPGTRLTVL.

As for this clone: The final CDR3 position lacks the conserved phenylalanine or tryptophan, pointing to a likely read error. No DNA is shown, since the ends of the CDR3 on it are uncertain; the CDR3 is the one TCRdb lists. The chain couples TRBV24-1 to TRBJ2-7; the table names TRBD1, a call not compared with the DNA. Germline V gene lookup returns CDR1 KGHDR and CDR2 SFDVKD. The CDR3 has 14 amino acids, counting both end residues. The CDR3 spells CATSEPTPPGHKQS.

The rearrangement joins TRBV6-1 to TRBJ1-2; weak D call: TRBD1 (5 bases). V was trimmed by 0 bases and J by 5 bases, leaving 7 bases between them. In germline, CDR1 is MNHNS, CDR2 SASEGT. This CDR3 region has 13 residues. The CDR3: CASSEAGPYGYTF. Here the CDR3 DNA reads TGTGCCAGCAGTGAAGCGGGGCCTTATGGCTACACCTTC.

This clone was counted a few times. The chain couples TRBV19 to TRBJ1-1, with D possibly TRBD1 on 5 matching bases. CDR1 and CDR2 (germline): LNHDA, SQIVND (reference sequence). The CDR3 has 17 amino acids. V was clipped by 3 bases and J by 0 bases, with 17 bases between them. CDR3 loop: CASSMRTSVSMNTEAFF. CDR3 DNA: TGTGCCAGTAGTATGCGGACATCGGTATCTATGAACACTGAAGCTTTCTTT.

CDR3 region: CASSLRSSGASREQFF. The CDR3 DNA reads as TGCGCCAGCAGCTTGAGATCTAGCGGGGCGTCACGTGAGCAGTTCTTC. This chain links TRBV5-1 with TRBJ2-1; TRBD2 matches 9 bases. The CDR3 is 16 amino acids. From germline, CDR1 is SGHRS and CDR2 YFSETQ. V was pared by 1 base and J by 9 bases, with 11 bases of the junction left unmatched.

The chain carries TRBV15 and TRBJ2-3; D is undetermined. Germline assignment: CDR1 LNHNV and CDR2 YYDKDF (reference sequence). This CDR3 has 16 amino acids. V was cut by 1 base and J by 2 bases, with 13 bases left in between. The CDR3 DNA follows: TGTGCCACCAGCAGAGTGGGTATGGGCCTCACAGATACGCAGTATTTT. Its protein is CATSRVGMGLTDTQYF.

The genes are TRBV10-3 and TRBJ2-7, with TRBD1 matching over 7 bases. The CDR3 contains 15 residues. Per germline, CDR1 ENHRY and CDR2 SYGVKD. With 0 bases clipped from V and 7 bases from J, the junction kept 9 bases outside the gene matches. The CDR3: CAISESGTATGEQYF. For the CDR3, the DNA is TGTGCCATCAGTGAGTCGGGGACAGCTACGGGAGAGCAGTACTTC.

The chain uses TRBV30 and TRBJ1-6, with 10 bases identical to TRBD1. The germline V gene has CDR1 GTSNPN and CDR2 SVGIG (reference sequence). V trimming: 6 bases; J trimming: 8 bases; junction bases outside the gene matches: 7. The CDR3 spans 14 residues. CDR3 DNA: TGTGCCTGCCAGGGGACAGGGGTTTATTCACCCCTCCACTTT. It specifies CACQGTGVYSPLHF.